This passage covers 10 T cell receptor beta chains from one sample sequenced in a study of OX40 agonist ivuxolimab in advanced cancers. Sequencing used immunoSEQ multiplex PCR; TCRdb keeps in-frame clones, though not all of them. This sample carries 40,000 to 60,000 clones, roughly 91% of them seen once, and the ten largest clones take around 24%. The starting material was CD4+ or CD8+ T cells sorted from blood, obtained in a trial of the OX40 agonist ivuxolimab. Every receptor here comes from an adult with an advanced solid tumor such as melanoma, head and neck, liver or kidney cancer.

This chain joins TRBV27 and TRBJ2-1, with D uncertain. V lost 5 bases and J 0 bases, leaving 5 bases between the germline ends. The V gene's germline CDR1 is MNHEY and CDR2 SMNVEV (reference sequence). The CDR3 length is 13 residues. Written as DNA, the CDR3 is TGTGCCAGCAGTACCAGCTCCTACAATGAGCAGTTCTTC. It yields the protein CASSTSSYNEQFF.

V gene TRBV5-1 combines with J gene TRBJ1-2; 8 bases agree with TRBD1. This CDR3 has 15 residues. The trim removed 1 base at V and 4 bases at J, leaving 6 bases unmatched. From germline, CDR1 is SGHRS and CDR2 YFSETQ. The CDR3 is CASSLSDRGTYGYTF. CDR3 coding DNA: TGCGCCAGCAGCTTGTCCGACAGGGGAACCTATGGCTACACCTTC.

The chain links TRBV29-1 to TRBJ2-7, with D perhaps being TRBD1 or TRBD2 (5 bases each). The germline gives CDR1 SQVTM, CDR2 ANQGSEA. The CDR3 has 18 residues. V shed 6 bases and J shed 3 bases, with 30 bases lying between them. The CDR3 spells CSVRFSGTASSSYYEQYF. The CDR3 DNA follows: TGCAGCGTGAGGTTTTCCGGGACGGCCTCGTCGTCTTACTACGAGCAGTACTTC.

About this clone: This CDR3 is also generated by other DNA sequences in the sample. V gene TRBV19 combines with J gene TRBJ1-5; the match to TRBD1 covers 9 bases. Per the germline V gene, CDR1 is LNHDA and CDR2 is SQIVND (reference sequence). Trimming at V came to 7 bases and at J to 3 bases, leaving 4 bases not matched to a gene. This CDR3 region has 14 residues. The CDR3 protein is CASMDRGYNQPQHF. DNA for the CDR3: TGTGCCAGTATGGACAGGGGTTACAATCAGCCCCAGCATTTT.

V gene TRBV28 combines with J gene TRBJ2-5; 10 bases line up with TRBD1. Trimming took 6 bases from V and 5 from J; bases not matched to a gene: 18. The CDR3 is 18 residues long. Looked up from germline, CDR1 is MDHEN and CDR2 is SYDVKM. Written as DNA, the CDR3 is TGTGCCAGCAGCCCTATGCTAACCTCCGACAGGGGGCGGGAGACCCAGTACTTC. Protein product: CASSPMLTSDRGRETQYF.

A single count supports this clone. The DNA of the CDR3 is TGTGCCAGCTCAATTATGACATGGTCTGGGCCCTACAATGAGCAGTTCTTC. Translated: CASSIMTWSGPYNEQFF. This chain links TRBV28 with TRBJ2-1; D is undetermined. This CDR3 is 17 amino acids long. Trimming took 8 bases from V and 2 from J, leaving 22 bases between them. CDR1 is MDHEN and CDR2 is SYDVKM in the germline V gene.

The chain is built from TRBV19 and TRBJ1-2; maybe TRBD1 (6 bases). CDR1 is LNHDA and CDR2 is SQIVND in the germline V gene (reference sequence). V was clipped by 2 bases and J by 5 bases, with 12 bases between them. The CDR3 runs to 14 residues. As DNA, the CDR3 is TGTGCCAGTAGTATACCCCGGACAGCGTATGGCTACACCTTC. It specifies CASSIPRTAYGYTF.

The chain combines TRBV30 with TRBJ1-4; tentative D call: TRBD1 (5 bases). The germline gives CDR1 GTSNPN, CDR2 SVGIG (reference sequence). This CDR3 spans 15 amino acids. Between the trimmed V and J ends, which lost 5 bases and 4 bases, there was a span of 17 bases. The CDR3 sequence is CAWDTTGGLNEKLFF. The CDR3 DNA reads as TGTGCCTGGGACACAACGGGGGGACTTAATGAAAAACTGTTTTTT.

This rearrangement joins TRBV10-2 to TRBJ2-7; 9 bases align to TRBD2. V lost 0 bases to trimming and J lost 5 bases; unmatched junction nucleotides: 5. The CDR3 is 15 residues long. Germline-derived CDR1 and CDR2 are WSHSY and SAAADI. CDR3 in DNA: TGCGCCAGCAGTGAGTCCGCGGGAGGGCCCGACGAGCAGTACTTC. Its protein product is CASSESAGGPDEQYF.

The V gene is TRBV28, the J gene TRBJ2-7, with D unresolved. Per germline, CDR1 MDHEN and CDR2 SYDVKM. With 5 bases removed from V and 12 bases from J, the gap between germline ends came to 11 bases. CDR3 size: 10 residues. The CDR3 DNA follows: TGTGCCAGCAGTGCTAATAGGCTGTACTTC. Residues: CASSANRLYF.